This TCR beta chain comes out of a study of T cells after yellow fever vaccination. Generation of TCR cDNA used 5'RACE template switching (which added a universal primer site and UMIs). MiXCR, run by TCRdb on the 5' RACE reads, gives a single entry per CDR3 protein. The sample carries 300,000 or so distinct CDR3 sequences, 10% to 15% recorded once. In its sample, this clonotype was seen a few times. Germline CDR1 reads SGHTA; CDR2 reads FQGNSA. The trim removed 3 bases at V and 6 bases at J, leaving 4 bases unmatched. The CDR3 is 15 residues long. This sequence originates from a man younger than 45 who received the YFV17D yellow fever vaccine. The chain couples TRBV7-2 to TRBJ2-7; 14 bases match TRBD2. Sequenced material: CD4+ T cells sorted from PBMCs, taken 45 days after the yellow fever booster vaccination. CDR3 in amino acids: CASSFWTSGRFEQYF. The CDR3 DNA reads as TGTGCCAGCAGCTTCTGGACTAGCGGGAGGTTCGAGCAGTACTTC.